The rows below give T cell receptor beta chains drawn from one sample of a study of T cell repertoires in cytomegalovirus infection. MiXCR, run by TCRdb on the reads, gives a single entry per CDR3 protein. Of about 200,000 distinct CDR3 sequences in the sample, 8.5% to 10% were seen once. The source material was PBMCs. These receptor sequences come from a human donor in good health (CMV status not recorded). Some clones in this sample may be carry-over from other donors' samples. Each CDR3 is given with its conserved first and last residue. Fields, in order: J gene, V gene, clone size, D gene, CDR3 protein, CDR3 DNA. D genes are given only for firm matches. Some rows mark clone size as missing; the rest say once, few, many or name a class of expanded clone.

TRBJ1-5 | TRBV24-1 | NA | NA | CATSAGLGNQPQHF | TGTGCCACCAGTGCAGGCCTCGGCAATCAGCCCCAGCATTTT
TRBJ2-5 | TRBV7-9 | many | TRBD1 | CASSRDRKETQYF | TGTGCCAGCAGCAGGGACAGAAAAGAGACCCAGTACTTC
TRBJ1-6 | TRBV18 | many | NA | CASSPRPHPSPLHF | TGTGCCAGCTCGCCTAGGCCACATCCCTCACCCCTCCACTTT
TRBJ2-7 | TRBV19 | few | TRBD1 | CASSIRTGGAYEQYF | TGTGCCAGTAGTATTCGGACAGGGGGGGCCTACGAGCAGTACTTC
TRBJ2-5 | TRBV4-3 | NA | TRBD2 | CASSQVTSGGGQETQYF | TGCGCCAGCAGCCAAGTAACAAGCGGGGGGGGCCAAGAGACCCAGTACTTC
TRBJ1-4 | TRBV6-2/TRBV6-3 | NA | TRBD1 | CASSSTGEEKLFF | TGTGCCAGCAGTTCGACAGGGGAAGAAAAACTGTTTTTT
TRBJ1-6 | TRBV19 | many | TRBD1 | CASSSSYSGTGVQSPLHF | TGTGCCAGTAGTTCATCCTACTCCGGGACAGGGGTCCAATCACCCCTCCACTTT
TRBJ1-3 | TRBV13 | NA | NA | CASSLKVRGSRNTIYF | TGTGCCAGCAGCTTAAAAGTCCGGGGTTCCAGAAACACCATATATTTT
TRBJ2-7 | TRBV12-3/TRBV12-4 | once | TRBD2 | CASSLTSGNGVQYF | TGTGCCAGCAGTTTAACTAGCGGGAACGGTGTGCAGTACTTC
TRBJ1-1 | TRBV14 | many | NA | CASSQVSAESRNTEAFF | TGTGCCAGCAGCCAAGTCTCGGCAGAGAGCCGGAACACTGAAGCTTTCTTT
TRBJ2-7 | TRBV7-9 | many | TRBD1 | CASSFGQGMFYEQYF | TGTGCCAGCAGCTTCGGACAGGGGATGTTCTACGAGCAGTACTTC
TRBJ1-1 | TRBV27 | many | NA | CASSLWVGDTPHTEAFF | TGTGCCAGCAGTTTATGGGTCGGGGACACCCCTCATACTGAAGCTTTCTTT
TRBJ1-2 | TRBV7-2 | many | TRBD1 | CASSSPGRQGGDGYTF | TGTGCCAGCAGCTCCCCCGGGCGACAGGGTGGAGATGGCTACACCTTC
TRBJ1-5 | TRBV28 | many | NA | CATRGGRGTRGPQHF | TGTGCCACCAGAGGGGGGAGGGGAACGCGTGGGCCCCAGCATTTT
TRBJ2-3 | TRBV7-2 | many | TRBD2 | CASSRGTSVITDTQYF | TGTGCCAGCAGTCGAGGGACTAGCGTGATCACAGATACGCAGTATTTT
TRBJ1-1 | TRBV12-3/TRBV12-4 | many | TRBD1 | CASRVTGQGGEAFF | TGTGCCAGCAGGGTGACGGGACAGGGCGGCGAAGCTTTCTTT
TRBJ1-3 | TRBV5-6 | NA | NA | CASSLRESVFSGNTIYF | TGTGCCAGCAGCTTACGGGAGTCAGTCTTCTCTGGAAACACCATATATTTT
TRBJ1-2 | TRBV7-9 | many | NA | CASSLTKSTNYGYTF | TGTGCCAGCAGCTTGACAAAAAGCACTAACTATGGCTACACCTTC
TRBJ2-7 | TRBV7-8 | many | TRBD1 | CASSGRGRQGPYEQYF | TGTGCCAGCAGCGGACGGGGACGACAGGGTCCCTACGAGCAGTACTTC
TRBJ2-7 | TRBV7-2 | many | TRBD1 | CASSLGTGFFASYEQYF | TGTGCCAGCAGCCTAGGGACAGGTTTCTTCGCCTCCTACGAGCAGTACTTC
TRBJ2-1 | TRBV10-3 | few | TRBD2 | CAISEPEREVYNEQFF | TGTGCCATCAGTGAGCCCGAGCGGGAGGTCTACAATGAGCAGTTCTTC
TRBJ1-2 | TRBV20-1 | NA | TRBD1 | CSALRDRLYGYTF | TGCAGTGCCCTCCGGGACAGGCTGTATGGCTACACCTTC
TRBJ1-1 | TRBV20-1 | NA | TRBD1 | CSAISPGGNTEAFF | TGCAGTGCTATTTCCCCAGGGGGCAACACTGAAGCTTTCTTT
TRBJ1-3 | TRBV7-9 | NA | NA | CASSSDREGNTIYF | TGTGCCAGCAGCTCGGACAGAGAAGGAAACACCATATATTTT
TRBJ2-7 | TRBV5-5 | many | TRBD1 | CASSLPGTGGYEQYF | TGTGCCAGCAGCTTGCCCGGGACAGGGGGCTACGAGCAGTACTTC
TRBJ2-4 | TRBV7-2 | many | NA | CASSLQGGSLGGQNIQYF | TGTGCCAGCAGCTTACAGGGCGGATCGTTGGGAGGCCAAAACATTCAGTACTTC
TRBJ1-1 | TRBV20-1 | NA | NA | CSALVMNTEAFF | TGCAGTGCTTTGGTTATGAACACTGAAGCTTTCTTT
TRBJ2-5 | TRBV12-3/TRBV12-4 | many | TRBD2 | CASSPSPGASGGETQYF | TGTGCCAGCAGTCCTTCCCCCGGCGCTAGCGGTGGCGAGACCCAGTACTTC
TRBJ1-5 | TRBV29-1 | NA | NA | CSVEWSQEGRISNQPQHF | TGCAGCGTTGAATGGTCCCAAGAAGGGCGTATAAGCAATCAGCCCCAGCATTTT
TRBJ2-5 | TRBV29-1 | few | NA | CSAPASGQETQYF | TGCAGCGCCCCGGCGTCGGGACAAGAGACCCAGTACTTC
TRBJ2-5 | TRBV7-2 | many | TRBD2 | CASSLEGLAGDYRETQYF | TGTGCCAGCAGCTTAGAAGGACTAGCGGGAGATTATAGGGAGACCCAGTACTTC
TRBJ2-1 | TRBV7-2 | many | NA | CASSLSSRVANNEQFF | TGTGCCAGCAGCTTATCCTCGCGGGTGGCCAACAATGAGCAGTTCTTC
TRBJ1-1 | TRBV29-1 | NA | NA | CSVARTNTEAFF | TGCAGCGTTGCGAGGACGAACACTGAAGCTTTCTTT
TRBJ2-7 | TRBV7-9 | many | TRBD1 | CASSRFGQGGSYEQYF | TGTGCCAGCAGCCGATTTGGACAGGGTGGCTCCTACGAGCAGTACTTC
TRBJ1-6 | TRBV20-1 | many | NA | CSARPGTSYNSPLHF | TGCAGTGCTAGACCAGGGACCTCCTATAATTCACCCCTCCACTTT
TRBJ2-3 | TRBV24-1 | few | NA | CATSDFPPSTDTQYF | TGTGCCACCAGTGATTTTCCCCCCAGCACAGATACGCAGTATTTT
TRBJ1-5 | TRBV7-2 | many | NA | CASSLALWPQHF | TGTGCCAGCAGCTTAGCTCTTTGGCCCCAGCATTTT
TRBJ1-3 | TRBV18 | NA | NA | CASSSLQGLGNTIYF | TGTGCCAGCTCTTCTCTTCAGGGTCTCGGAAACACCATATATTTT
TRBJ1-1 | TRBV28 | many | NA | CASSLGQWNTEAFF | TGTGCCAGCAGTTTAGGTCAGTGGAACACTGAAGCTTTCTTT
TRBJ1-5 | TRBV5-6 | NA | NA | CASSSLGTRGGDSSQHF | TGTGCCAGCAGCTCGTTGGGAACACGGGGGGGCGATTCTTCCCAGCATTTT
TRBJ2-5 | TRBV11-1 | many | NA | CASSFFRSGQETQYF | TGTGCCAGCAGCTTTTTCCGTAGCGGCCAAGAGACCCAGTACTTC